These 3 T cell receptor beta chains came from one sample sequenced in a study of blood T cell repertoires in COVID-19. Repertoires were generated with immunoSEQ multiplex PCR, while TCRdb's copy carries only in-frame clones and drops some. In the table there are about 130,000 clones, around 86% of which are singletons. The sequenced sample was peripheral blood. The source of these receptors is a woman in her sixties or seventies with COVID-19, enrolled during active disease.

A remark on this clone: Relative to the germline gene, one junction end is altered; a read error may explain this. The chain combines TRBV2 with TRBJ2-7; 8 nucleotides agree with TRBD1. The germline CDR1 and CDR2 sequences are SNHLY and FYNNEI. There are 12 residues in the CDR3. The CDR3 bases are TGTGCCAGCAGTGAAGGGACAGGGCGGAAGGACTTC. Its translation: CASSEGTGRKDF.

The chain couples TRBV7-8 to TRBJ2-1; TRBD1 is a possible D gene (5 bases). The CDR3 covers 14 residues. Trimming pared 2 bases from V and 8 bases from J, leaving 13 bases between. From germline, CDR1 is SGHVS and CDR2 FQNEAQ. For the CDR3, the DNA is TGTGCCAGCAGCTTACTAGTTTTCAGGGATGAGCAGTTCTTC. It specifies CASSLLVFRDEQFF.

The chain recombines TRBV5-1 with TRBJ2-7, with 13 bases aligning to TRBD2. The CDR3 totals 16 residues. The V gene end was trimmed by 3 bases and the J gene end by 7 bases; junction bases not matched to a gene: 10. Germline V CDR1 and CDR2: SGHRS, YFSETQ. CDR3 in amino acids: CASSSSGLAGVFEQYF. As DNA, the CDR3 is TGCGCCAGCAGCTCTTCCGGACTAGCGGGGGTTTTTGAGCAGTACTTC.